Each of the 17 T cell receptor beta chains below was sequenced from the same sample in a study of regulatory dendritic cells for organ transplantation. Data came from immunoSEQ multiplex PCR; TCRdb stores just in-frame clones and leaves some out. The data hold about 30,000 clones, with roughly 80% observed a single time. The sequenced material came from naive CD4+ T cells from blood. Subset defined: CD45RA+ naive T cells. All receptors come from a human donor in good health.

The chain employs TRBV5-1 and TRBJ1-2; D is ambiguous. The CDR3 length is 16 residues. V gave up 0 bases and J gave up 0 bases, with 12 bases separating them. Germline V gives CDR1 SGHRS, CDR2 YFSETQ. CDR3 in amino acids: CASSLGPSGANYGYTF. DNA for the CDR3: TGCGCCAGCAGCTTGGGACCCTCCGGAGCTAACTATGGCTACACCTTC.

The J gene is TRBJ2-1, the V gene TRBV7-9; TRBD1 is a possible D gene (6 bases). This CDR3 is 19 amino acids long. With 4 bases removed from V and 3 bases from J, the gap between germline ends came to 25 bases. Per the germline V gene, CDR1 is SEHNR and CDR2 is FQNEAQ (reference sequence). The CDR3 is CASSSPAMGALPLYNEQFF. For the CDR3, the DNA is TGTGCCAGCAGCTCCCCTGCCATGGGGGCGCTTCCTCTCTACAATGAGCAGTTCTTC.

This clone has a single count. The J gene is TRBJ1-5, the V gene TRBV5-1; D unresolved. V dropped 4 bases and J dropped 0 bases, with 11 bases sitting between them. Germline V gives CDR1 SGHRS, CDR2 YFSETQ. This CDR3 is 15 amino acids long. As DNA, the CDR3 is TGCGCCAGCAGCCCAATCGGAGGTAGCAATCAGCCCCAGCATTTT. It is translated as CASSPIGGSNQPQHF.

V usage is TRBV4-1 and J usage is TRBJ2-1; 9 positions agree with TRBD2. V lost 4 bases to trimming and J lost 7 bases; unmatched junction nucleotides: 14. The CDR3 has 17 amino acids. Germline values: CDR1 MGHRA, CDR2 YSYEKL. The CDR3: CASSPAGGPGRENEQFF. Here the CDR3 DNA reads TGCGCCAGCAGCCCAGCGGGGGGCCCAGGAAGGGAAAATGAGCAGTTCTTC.

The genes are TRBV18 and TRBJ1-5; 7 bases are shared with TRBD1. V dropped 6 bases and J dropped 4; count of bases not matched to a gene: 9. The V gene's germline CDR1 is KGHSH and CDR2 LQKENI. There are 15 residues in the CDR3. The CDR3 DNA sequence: TGTGCCAGCTCTCTAGACAGGGCTGGGAATCAGCCCCAGCATTTT. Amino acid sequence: CASSLDRAGNQPQHF.

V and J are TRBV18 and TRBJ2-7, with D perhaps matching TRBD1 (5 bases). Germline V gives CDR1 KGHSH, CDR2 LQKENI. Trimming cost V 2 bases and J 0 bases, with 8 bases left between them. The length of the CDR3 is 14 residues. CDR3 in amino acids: CASSPATDSYEQYF. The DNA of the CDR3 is TGTGCCAGCTCACCAGCGACAGACTCCTACGAGCAGTACTTC.

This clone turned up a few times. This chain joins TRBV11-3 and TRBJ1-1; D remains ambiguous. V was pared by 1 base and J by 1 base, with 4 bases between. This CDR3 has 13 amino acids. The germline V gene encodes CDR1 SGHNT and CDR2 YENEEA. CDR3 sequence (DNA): TGTGCCAGCAGCTTAGTCAGGAACACTGAAGCTTTCTTT. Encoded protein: CASSLVRNTEAFF.

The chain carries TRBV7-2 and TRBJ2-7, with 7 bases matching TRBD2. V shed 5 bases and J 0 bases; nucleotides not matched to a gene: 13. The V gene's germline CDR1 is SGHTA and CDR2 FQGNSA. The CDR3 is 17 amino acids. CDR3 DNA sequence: TGTGCCAGCAGCCCCGAAAGCCTAGCGGTAAGCTCCTACGAGCAGTACTTC. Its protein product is CASSPESLAVSSYEQYF.

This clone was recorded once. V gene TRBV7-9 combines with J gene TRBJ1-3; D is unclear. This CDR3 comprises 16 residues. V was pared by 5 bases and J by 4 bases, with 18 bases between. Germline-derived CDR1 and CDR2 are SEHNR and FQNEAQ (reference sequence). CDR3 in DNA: TGTGCCAGCAGCCCGTCGCGGGGAAGCTCAGGAAACACCATATATTTT. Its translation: CASSPSRGSSGNTIYF.

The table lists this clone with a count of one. The DNA for the CDR3 is TGTGCCAGTTCCACCGGGACTAGCGGGGGGGCCAGGGAGACCCAGTACTTC. Translation: CASSTGTSGGARETQYF. V is TRBV7-7 and J is TRBJ2-5; 16 bases align to TRBD2. The germline CDR1 and CDR2 sequences are SSHAT and FNYEAQ (reference sequence). With V trimmed by 9 bases and J by 5 bases, 12 bases remained unmatched. The CDR3 totals 17 residues. Based on the CDR3 plus reference TRBV7-7 and TRBJ2-5, the full variable domain is GAGVSQSPRYKVTKRGQDVTLRCDPISSHATLYWYQQALGQGPEFLTYFNYEAQPDKSGLPSDRFSAERPEGSISTLTIQRTEQRDSAMYRCASSTGTSGGARETQYFGPGTRLLVL.

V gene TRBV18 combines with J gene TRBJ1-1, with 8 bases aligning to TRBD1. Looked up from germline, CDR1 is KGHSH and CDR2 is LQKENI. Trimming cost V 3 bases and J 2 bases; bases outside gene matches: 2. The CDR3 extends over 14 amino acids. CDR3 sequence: CASSPDRDNTEAFF. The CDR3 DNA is TGTGCCAGCTCACCGGACAGGGACAACACTGAAGCTTTCTTT.

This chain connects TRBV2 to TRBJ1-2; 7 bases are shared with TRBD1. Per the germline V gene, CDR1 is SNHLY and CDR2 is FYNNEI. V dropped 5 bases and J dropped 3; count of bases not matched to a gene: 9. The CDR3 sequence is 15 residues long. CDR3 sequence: CASSPSAGGYYGYTF. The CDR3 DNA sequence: TGTGCCAGCAGTCCATCTGCAGGGGGGTACTATGGCTACACCTTC.

CDR3 coding DNA: TGCGCCAGCAGCCGAGGAGGGGGCCAGGAGACTGAGCAGTTCTTC. It specifies CASSRGGGQETEQFF. This sequence joins TRBV5-1 and TRBJ2-1, with D perhaps TRBD1 (7 bases). Germline values: CDR1 SGHRS, CDR2 YFSETQ. The CDR3 contains 15 residues. Trimming took off 4 bases at V and 9 bases at J, with 20 bases between the two ends. The whole variable domain, filled in from reference TRBV5-1 and TRBJ2-1, reads KAGVTQTPRYLIKTRGQQVTLSCSPISGHRSVSWYQQTPGQGLQFLFEYFSETQRNKGNFPGRFSGRQFSNSRSEMNVSTLELGDSALYLCASSRGGGQETEQFFGPGTRLTVL.

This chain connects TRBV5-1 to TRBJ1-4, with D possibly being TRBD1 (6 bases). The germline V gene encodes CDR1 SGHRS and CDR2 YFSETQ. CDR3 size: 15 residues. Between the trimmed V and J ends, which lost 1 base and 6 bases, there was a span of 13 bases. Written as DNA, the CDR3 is TGCGCCAGCAGCTTGTGGGGGGGCGAGCATGAAAAACTGTTTTTT. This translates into CASSLWGGEHEKLFF.

The CDR3: CASSLGLGQGVDTQYF. DNA for the CDR3: TGTGCCAGCAGCTTAGGCCTGGGACAGGGGGTAGATACGCAGTATTTT. The genes are TRBV7-3 and TRBJ2-3; the match to TRBD1 covers 11 bases. The CDR3 has 16 residues. Germline assignment: CDR1 SGHTA and CDR2 FQGTGA. Trimming at V came to 2 bases and at J to 5 bases, leaving 6 bases not matched to a gene.

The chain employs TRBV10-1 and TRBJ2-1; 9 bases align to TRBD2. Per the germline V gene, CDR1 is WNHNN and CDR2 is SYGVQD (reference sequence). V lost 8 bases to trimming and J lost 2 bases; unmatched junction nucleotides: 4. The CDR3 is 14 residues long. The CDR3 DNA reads TGCGCCAGCCCAGCGGGGGGACCCTACAATGAGCAGTTCTTC. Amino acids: CASPAGGPYNEQFF.

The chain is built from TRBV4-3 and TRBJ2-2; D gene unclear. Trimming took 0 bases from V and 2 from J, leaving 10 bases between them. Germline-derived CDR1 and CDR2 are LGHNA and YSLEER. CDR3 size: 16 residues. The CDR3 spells CASSQDGGLNTGELFF. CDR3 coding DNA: TGCGCCAGCAGCCAAGATGGCGGCCTTAACACCGGGGAGCTGTTTTTT.